These 25 T cell receptor beta chains originate from one sample sequenced in a study of cytomegalovirus exposure and HLA in healthy donors. It was with 60 Vbeta and 13 Jbeta primers that the PCR ran. The repertoire was sequenced with immunoSEQ multiplex PCR; TCRdb's copy has only in-frame clones and lacks some. This table has tens of thousands of clones, about 87% appearing once. The sample was PBMCs. The source of these receptors is a man between 18 and 35 years old in good health and CMV-seronegative.

This rearrangement joins TRBV7-6 to TRBJ2-1; no definite D call. The CDR3 totals 15 residues. Germline V gene sequence: CDR1 SGHVS, CDR2 FNYEAQ. Deletions cut 3 bases from V and 0 bases from J, with 9 bases between. The DNA for the CDR3 is TGTGCCAGCAGCTTCCAGGTCGGCTCCTACAATGAGCAGTTCTTC. Translated, it gives CASSFQVGSYNEQFF.

V usage is TRBV5-1 and J usage is TRBJ2-1; TRBD2 aligns across 7 bases. Per the germline V gene, CDR1 is SGHRS and CDR2 is YFSETQ. The length of the CDR3 is 17 residues. With V trimmed by 1 base and J by 1 base, 8 bases remained unmatched. The CDR3 coding sequence is TGCGCCAGCAGCTTGTTCCCGGCTAGCGGTTCCTACAATGAGCAGTTCTTC. Its protein product is CASSLFPASGSYNEQFF.

The chain employs TRBV5-1 and TRBJ2-5; 8 bases align to TRBD1. V shed 3 bases and J 1 base; nucleotides not matched to a gene: 11. The CDR3 contains 17 residues. Germline V gene sequence: CDR1 SGHRS, CDR2 YFSETQ. In DNA, the CDR3 is TGCGCCAGCAGCTCACCTAACCGGACAGGGCTCCAAGAGACCCAGTACTTC. Protein sequence: CASSSPNRTGLQETQYF.

This chain connects TRBV6-6 to TRBJ2-7, with TRBD1 as a possible D gene (6 bases). Germline V gene lookup returns CDR1 MNHNY and CDR2 SVGAGI (reference sequence). The CDR3 has 15 residues. Trimming cost V 3 bases and J 3 bases, with 15 bases left between them. The CDR3 protein is CASSYSTTGLYEQYF. The CDR3 bases are TGTGCCAGCAGTTATTCGACGACAGGTCTCTACGAGCAGTACTTC.

The chain's CDR3 is CASSEARVPMNTEAFF. As DNA, the CDR3 is TGTGCCAGCAGTGAAGCTCGGGTGCCTATGAACACTGAAGCTTTCTTT. The chain recombines TRBV6-1 with TRBJ1-1, with unresolved D. Germline CDR1 is MNHNS and CDR2 is SASEGT. CDR3 length: 16 residues. V lost 0 bases, J lost 0 bases, and 11 bases lay in between.

CDR3 amino acids: CASSKEKPPGQGLMYEQFF. The CDR3 DNA sequence: TGTGCCAGCAGCAAAGAAAAGCCGCCGGGACAGGGACTTATGTATGAGCAGTTCTTC. This chain uses TRBV21-1 with TRBJ2-1; TRBD1 is the table's D call, not checked against the DNA. TRBV21-1 is marked as a pseudogene. This CDR3 has 19 residues.

The chain uses TRBV18 and TRBJ1-1, with a tentative D call TRBD1 (5 bases). V was shortened by 2 bases and J by 8 bases, with 12 bases between the two germline ends. CDR3 length equals 13 residues. Germline values: CDR1 KGHSH, CDR2 LQKENI. In DNA, the CDR3 is TGTGCCAGCTCACCAGGCGGGGGTCCAGAAGCTTTCTTT. Protein: CASSPGGGPEAFF.

The rearrangement joins TRBV7-2 to TRBJ2-5; 8 bases are shared with TRBD2. The trim removed 5 bases at V and 1 base at J, leaving 0 bases unmatched. This CDR3 has 13 residues. Germline-derived CDR1 and CDR2 are SGHTA and FQGNSA. The CDR3 sequence is CASSRGGQETQYF. The DNA for the CDR3 is TGTGCCAGCAGCCGGGGGGGCCAAGAGACCCAGTACTTC.

Of note for this clone: Within the sample, other DNA sequences also encode this same CDR3. The CDR3 DNA reads TGTGCCAGCAGTTTACTAAACACCGGGGAGCTGTTTTTT. Its protein product is CASSLLNTGELFF. V and J are TRBV28 and TRBJ2-2, with unresolved D. Trimming cost V 2 bases and J 2 bases, with 3 bases left between them. Germline assignment: CDR1 MDHEN and CDR2 SYDVKM. This CDR3 spans 13 amino acids. Full variable domain (rest looked up from reference TRBV28 and TRBJ2-2): DVKVTQSSRYLVKRTGEKVFLECVQDMDHENMFWYRQDPGLGLRLIYFSYDVKMKEKGDIPEGYSVSREKKERFSLILESASTNQTSMYLCASSLLNTGELFFGEGSRLTVL.

This clone was observed a few times. The V gene is TRBV11-2, the J gene TRBJ1-1; no reliable D call. The V gene's germline CDR1 is SGHAT and CDR2 FQNNGV. Trimming left V 4 bases short and J 4 bases short, with 13 bases between. The CDR3 has 14 amino acids. Here the CDR3 DNA reads TGTGCCAGCAGCTCCCCCCGAGAGGGCACTGAAGCTTTCTTT. It yields the protein CASSSPREGTEAFF.

In nucleotides, the CDR3 is TGTGCCAGCAGTAAACTAGCGGACAATGAGCAGTTCTTC. Protein: CASSKLADNEQFF. The chain joins TRBV28 to TRBJ2-1, with 8 bases lining up with TRBD2. CDR1 MDHEN and CDR2 SYDVKM come from the germline V gene. The CDR3 runs to 13 residues. The junction had 2 bases not matched to a gene; V was cut back by 5 bases and J by 5 bases.

The chain links TRBV5-5 to TRBJ2-5; D unclear. V shed 6 bases and J shed 4 bases, with 13 bases lying between them. The CDR3 is 13 residues long. CDR1 and CDR2 from the germline V gene are SGHKS and YYEKEE (reference sequence). The chain's CDR3 is CASTPQVRETQYF. CDR3 DNA: TGTGCCAGCACCCCGCAGGTCAGAGAGACCCAGTACTTC.

This clone showed up just once. The chain is built from TRBV6-5 and TRBJ1-1; D is possibly TRBD1 (6 bases). The V end lost 7 bases, the J end lost 4 bases, and 10 bases lay between the germline ends. CDR1 and CDR2 (germline): MNHEY, SVGAGI. The CDR3 extends over 12 amino acids. The CDR3 DNA reads TGTGCCAGCAAGTCAGGGGTCACTGAAGCTTTCTTT. This codes for CASKSGVTEAFF.

The V gene is TRBV19, the J gene TRBJ1-1, with D unresolved. Trimming shortened V by 0 bases and J by 1 base, and 12 bases separated the two germline ends. The CDR3 totals 16 residues. Germline CDR1 reads LNHDA; CDR2 reads SQIVND (reference sequence). CDR3 nucleotides: TGTGCCAGTAGTATAGATGCCGGGAATCCGAACACTGAAGCTTTCTTT. As protein: CASSIDAGNPNTEAFF.

The chain recombines TRBV5-1 with TRBJ1-5, with TRBD1 matching 8 bases. V trimming: 0 bases; J trimming: 6 bases; junction bases outside the gene matches: 5. This CDR3 contains 15 residues. The germline CDR1 and CDR2 sequences are SGHRS and YFSETQ. The CDR3 DNA reads TGCGCCAGCAGCTTGGGCCCAGGGGGCAGTCAGCCCCAGCATTTT. This gives the protein CASSLGPGGSQPQHF.

This clone occurred once. The gene calls are TRBV7-2 and TRBJ2-3, with 9 bases identical to TRBD2. Per the germline V gene, CDR1 is SGHTA and CDR2 is FQGNSA. The V segment lost 5 bases and the J segment 7 bases; nucleotides outside the gene matches: 4. The CDR3 has 13 residues. CDR3 protein: CASSLSGRNTQYF. CDR3 in DNA: TGTGCCAGCAGCCTAAGCGGGAGGAATACGCAGTATTTT.

The V call is TRBV28, the J call TRBJ2-3; TRBD2 matches at 13 bases. V shed 4 bases and J 3 bases; nucleotides not matched to a gene: 13. The CDR3 extends over 19 amino acids. Germline V gives CDR1 MDHEN, CDR2 SYDVKM. The CDR3 spells CASSSQRTSGSKSTDTQYF. The CDR3 DNA follows: TGTGCCAGCAGTTCACAAAGGACTAGCGGGAGTAAATCGACAGATACGCAGTATTTT.

CDR3 bases: TGTGCCAGCAGCTCCGCCGGGGGGCAGTACTTC. It is translated as CASSSAGGQYF. The chain joins TRBV27 to TRBJ2-7; TRBD2 might be the D (6 bases). The V gene's germline CDR1 is MNHEY and CDR2 SMNVEV (reference sequence). Trimming removed 6 bases from V and 9 bases from J, with 12 bases in between. The CDR3 has 11 amino acids.

V usage is TRBV27 and J usage is TRBJ1-6; no clear D. The V end lost 5 bases, the J end lost 7 bases, and 9 bases lay between the germline ends. Germline assignment: CDR1 MNHEY and CDR2 SMNVEV (reference sequence). The CDR3 totals 13 residues. The CDR3 reads CASSAARNSPLHF. DNA of the CDR3: TGTGCCAGCAGTGCAGCGAGAAATTCACCCCTCCACTTT.

The rearrangement uses TRBV29-1 and TRBJ2-1; TRBD2 matches at 10 bases. The CDR3 is made up of 17 amino acids. Germline CDR1 is SQVTM and CDR2 is ANQGSEA. J gave up 1 base and V 7 bases, and 13 bases lay outside the gene matches. The chain's CDR3 is CSGTPLAGEMSYNEQFF. CDR3 nucleotide sequence: TGCAGCGGCACCCCTCTAGCGGGAGAAATGTCCTACAATGAGCAGTTCTTC.

This clone was recorded once. This chain links TRBV9 with TRBJ2-7; 7 positions agree with TRBD2. Germline V CDR1 and CDR2: SGDLS, YYNGEE. The CDR3 extends over 15 amino acids. Trimming took 0 bases from V and 1 from J; bases not matched to a gene: 4. CDR3: CASSVGAGLSYEQYF. For the CDR3, the DNA is TGTGCCAGCAGCGTAGGGGCGGGACTATCCTACGAGCAGTACTTC.

The CDR3 region is CASSERDRQVSGYGYTF. The CDR3 coding sequence is TGCGCCAGCAGCGAACGGGACAGGCAAGTTTCTGGCTATGGCTACACCTTC. The rearrangement uses TRBV4-3 and TRBJ1-2; 8 bases match TRBD1. CDR1 and CDR2 (germline): LGHNA, YSLEER. V dropped 5 bases and J dropped 4; count of bases not matched to a gene: 15. This CDR3 has 17 residues.

This clone has just a few counts. V is TRBV18 and J is TRBJ2-1, with 14 bases identical to TRBD2. V shed 0 bases and J 6 bases; nucleotides not matched to a gene: 1. The CDR3 is 16 residues long. Germline values: CDR1 KGHSH, CDR2 LQKENI. CDR3 region: CASSPPGLAGVNEQFF. CDR3 coding DNA: TGTGCCAGCTCACCACCGGGACTAGCGGGAGTCAATGAGCAGTTCTTC.

The chain is built from TRBV5-4 and TRBJ1-1; D is possibly TRBD1 (6 bases). Germline assignment: CDR1 SGHNT and CDR2 YYREEE (reference sequence). The CDR3 is 16 residues long. V lost 0 bases to trimming and J lost 11 bases, with 23 bases between them. CDR3 nucleotide sequence: TGTGCCAGCAGCTTGGTGTCGGGGTTCCCAGGGGTAGTCGCTTTCTTT. The encoded protein is CASSLVSGFPGVVAFF.

This chain connects TRBV5-1 to TRBJ2-1, with D possibly matching TRBD2 (5 bases). CDR1 and CDR2 from the germline V gene are SGHRS and YFSETQ. The CDR3 has 16 residues. V shed 0 bases and J shed 7 bases, with 17 bases lying between them. The CDR3 sequence is CASSLAPRESGNEQFF. The DNA of the CDR3 is TGCGCCAGCAGCTTGGCCCCCCGGGAATCGGGGAATGAGCAGTTCTTC.